The 21 T cell receptor beta chains below were found in one sample sequenced in a study of cytomegalovirus exposure and HLA in healthy donors. The PCR contained 60 Vbeta and 13 Jbeta primers. The protocol was immunoSEQ multiplex PCR, while the TCRdb copy is restricted to in-frame clones and leaves out a portion. The repertoire holds 150,000 to 180,000 clones, with over 65% as singletons. Material for sequencing was PBMCs. These receptors were collected from a woman aged 35 to 49 in good health and CMV-seronegative.

V is TRBV27 and J is TRBJ2-1; perhaps TRBD1 as D (5 bases). CDR1 is MNHEY, CDR2 SMNVEV, per germline (reference sequence). CDR3 length: 13 amino acids. The germline V and J ends were trimmed by 2 bases and 13 bases, with 15 bases remaining between them. The CDR3 reads CASSLRGKRTQFF. CDR3 nucleotides: TGTGCCAGCAGTTTAAGGGGCAAAAGAACCCAGTTCTTC.

This chain connects TRBV5-8 to TRBJ1-5; 7 positions agree with TRBD1. V gave up 0 bases and J gave up 0 bases; unmatched junction bases: 6. CDR1 is SGHTS and CDR2 is YDEGEE in the germline V gene. CDR3 size: 17 residues. The CDR3 coding sequence is TGTGCCAGCAGCTTGGGGGGGGACAGTTATAGCAATCAGCCCCAGCATTTT. Its translation: CASSLGGDSYSNQPQHF.

The V call is TRBV5-1, the J call TRBJ2-1, with 8 bases that match TRBD1. Germline trimming cut 4 bases from V and 6 bases from J; bases unmatched to any gene: 9. CDR1 and CDR2 (germline): SGHRS, YFSETQ. This CDR3 is 15 amino acids long. The CDR3, as DNA: TGCGCCAGCAGCGCCCCGGAACAGGGGGGCAATGAGCAGTTCTTC. Translating gives CASSAPEQGGNEQFF.

J is TRBJ1-5 and V is TRBV6-1, with D maybe TRBD1 (6 bases). Germline V CDR1 and CDR2: MNHNS, SASEGT. The CDR3 is made up of 16 amino acids. V lost 4 bases and J 0 bases, leaving 13 bases between the germline ends. The CDR3 loop reads CASSGLTGYSNQPQHF. In nucleotides, the CDR3 is TGTGCCAGCAGTGGCCTGACAGGTTATAGCAATCAGCCCCAGCATTTT.

V and J are TRBV6-6 and TRBJ2-7; TRBD1 matches 9 bases. The V gene's germline CDR1 is MNHNY and CDR2 SVGAGI (reference sequence). Trimming at V came to 6 bases and at J to 0 bases, leaving 6 bases not matched to a gene. The CDR3 totals 15 residues. The CDR3 loop is CASRFGQGLSYEQYF. The CDR3, as DNA: TGTGCCAGCAGATTCGGACAGGGGCTCTCCTACGAGCAGTACTTC.

This sequence joins TRBV28 and TRBJ1-1; D remains unclear. Germline V gene data show CDR1 as MDHEN and CDR2 as SYDVKM. The ends were cut back, 4 bases at V and 0 bases at J, with 12 bases in the middle. The CDR3 consists of 15 residues. The CDR3 sequence is CASSSETPLNTEAFF. DNA for the CDR3: TGTGCCAGCAGTTCTGAGACTCCCCTGAACACTGAAGCTTTCTTT.

The V call is TRBV11-2, the J call TRBJ1-1; no clear D. This CDR3 has 15 amino acids. Trimming shortened V by 5 bases and J by 1 base, and 14 bases separated the two germline ends. CDR1 is SGHAT and CDR2 is FQNNGV in the germline V gene. This CDR3 reads CASSAGPLGNTEAFF. DNA of the CDR3: TGTGCCAGCAGCGCTGGGCCTCTGGGGAACACTGAAGCTTTCTTT.

The J gene is TRBJ1-2, the V gene TRBV6-5; D perhaps matches TRBD1 (6 bases). Germline CDR1 is MNHEY and CDR2 is SVGAGI. Deletions cut 0 bases from V and 4 bases from J, with 12 bases between. The CDR3 loop spans 15 amino acids. In DNA, the CDR3 is TGTGCCAGCAGTTACTCCACGACAGGATTCTATGGCTACACCTTC. Translating gives CASSYSTTGFYGYTF.

As regards this clone: The germline gene is not matched at one end of the junction; a read error may be the cause. This CDR3 is CASSLTDSGYEQYF. The CDR3 DNA sequence: TGTGCTAGCAGCTTAACCGACAGTGGCTACGAGCAGTACTTC. V gene TRBV7-7 combines with J gene TRBJ2-7, with D tentatively TRBD1 (5 bases). Germline V CDR1 and CDR2: SSHAT, FNYEAQ (reference sequence). The CDR3 runs to 14 residues.

This chain joins TRBV11-2 and TRBJ1-1, with D perhaps matching TRBD1 (6 bases). Trimming pared 6 bases from V and 5 bases from J, leaving 16 bases between. Germline V gives CDR1 SGHAT, CDR2 FQNNGV. There are 14 residues in the CDR3. This chain's CDR3 is CASRLGLQGTEAFF. The CDR3 nucleotides read TGTGCCAGCAGACTGGGTCTCCAGGGGACTGAAGCTTTCTTT.

The chain links TRBV10-1 to TRBJ2-6; D gene unclear. This CDR3 has 14 amino acids. CDR1 and CDR2 (germline): WNHNN, SYGVQD (reference sequence). Trimming shortened V by 10 bases and J by 0 bases, and 10 bases separated the two germline ends. CDR3 sequence reads: CATRQRSGANVLTF. CDR3 DNA: TGCGCCACCCGGCAGCGCTCTGGGGCCAACGTCCTGACTTTC.

The genes are TRBV6-5 and TRBJ1-2; 7 bases fit TRBD1. The germline V gene encodes CDR1 MNHEY and CDR2 SVGAGI. The V segment lost 4 bases and the J segment 4 bases; nucleotides outside the gene matches: 9. The CDR3 is 15 residues long. The CDR3 DNA sequence: TGTGCCAGCAGTTTCACAGGGGTGCCTGGCTATGGCTACACCTTC. Translation gives CASSFTGVPGYGYTF.

This clone was found a few times. The CDR3 sequence: CASRPRQDIQYF. DNA for the CDR3: TGTGCCAGCAGACCAAGGCAGGACATTCAGTACTTC. The chain combines TRBV6-1 with TRBJ2-4; D uncertain. Germline V gene sequence: CDR1 MNHNS, CDR2 SASEGT. The length of the CDR3 is 12 residues. The V end lost 6 bases, the J end lost 8 bases, and 11 bases lay between the germline ends.

This chain connects TRBV5-4 to TRBJ1-1, with no clear D. CDR1 and CDR2 (germline): SGHNT, YYREEE (reference sequence). Trimming cost V 2 bases and J 1 base, with 9 bases left between them. The CDR3 runs 14 residues. CDR3 protein: CASSFRKSNTEAFF. In nucleotides, the CDR3 is TGTGCCAGCAGCTTCAGGAAATCGAACACTGAAGCTTTCTTT. Complete variable domain (other parts from reference TRBV5-4 and TRBJ1-1): ETGVTQSPTHLIKTRGQQVTLRCSSQSGHNTVSWYQQALGQGPQFIFQYYREEENGRGNFPPRFSGLQFPNYSSELNVNALELDDSALYLCASSFRKSNTEAFFGQGTRLTVV.

The chain recombines TRBV15 with TRBJ1-4; D is perhaps TRBD1 (6 bases). With 0 bases removed from V and 8 bases from J, the gap between germline ends came to 10 bases. CDR3 length equals 14 residues. In germline, CDR1 is LNHNV, CDR2 YYDKDF (reference sequence). CDR3 DNA sequence: TGTGCCACCAGCAGAGAGTTTAGGGGGGAAAAACTGTTTTTT. This codes for CATSREFRGEKLFF.

The J gene is TRBJ2-1, the V gene TRBV2; 7 nucleotides agree with TRBD2. Germline V gene lookup returns CDR1 SNHLY and CDR2 FYNNEI. The CDR3 consists of 13 residues. V shed 4 bases, J shed 9 bases, and the junction held 6 bases outside the gene matches. The CDR3 DNA is TGTGCCAGCAGTGCGCCGGGAGGATTTGAGCAGTTCTTC. The encoded protein is CASSAPGGFEQFF.

The genes are TRBV6-1 and TRBJ2-5; 8 nucleotides match TRBD1. Germline-derived CDR1 and CDR2 are MNHNS and SASEGT. Trimming removed 6 bases from V and 4 bases from J; junction bases left unmatched: 7. This CDR3 spans 14 amino acids. In DNA form, the CDR3 reads TGTGCCAGCAGGGATACCACAGGGGGAGAGACCCAGTACTTC. This sequence encodes CASRDTTGGETQYF.

The chain links TRBV5-6 to TRBJ2-7; D possibly corresponds to TRBD2 (7 bases). From germline, CDR1 is SGHDT and CDR2 YYEEEE. The length of the CDR3 is 13 residues. The germline V and J ends were trimmed by 5 bases and 3 bases, with 12 bases remaining between them. CDR3 DNA: TGTGCCAGCAGGGGGAGGGGGGACTACGAGCAGTACTTC. It translates to CASRGRGDYEQYF.

The rearrangement uses TRBV5-1 and TRBJ2-5; 14 bases line up with TRBD2. The length of the CDR3 is 15 residues. Germline V gene lookup returns CDR1 SGHRS and CDR2 YFSETQ. With 4 bases clipped from V and 5 bases from J, the junction kept 4 bases outside the gene matches. CDR3: CASSPGTSGSETQYF. The CDR3, as DNA: TGCGCCAGCAGCCCCGGGACTAGCGGGAGTGAGACCCAGTACTTC. Full variable domain (outside the CDR3, taken from reference TRBV5-1 and TRBJ2-5): KAGVTQTPRYLIKTRGQQVTLSCSPISGHRSVSWYQQTPGQGLQFLFEYFSETQRNKGNFPGRFSGRQFSNSRSEMNVSTLELGDSALYLCASSPGTSGSETQYFGPGTRLLVL.

Only one count was recorded for this clone. The gene calls are TRBV5-6 and TRBJ2-5; D ambiguous. The CDR3 is 13 residues long. Germline V lookup: CDR1 SGHDT, CDR2 YYEEEE. Deletions cut 5 bases from V and 5 bases from J, with 13 bases between. This chain's CDR3 is CASRNSRRETQYF. CDR3 nucleotides: TGTGCCAGCAGAAATTCCCGGCGGGAGACCCAGTACTTC. The variable domain in full, completed from reference TRBV5-6 and TRBJ2-5, reads DAGVTQSPTHLIKTRGQQVTLRCSPKSGHDTVSWYQQALGQGPQFIFQYYEEEERQRGNFPDRFSGHQFPNYSSELNVNALLLGDSALYLCASRNSRRETQYFGPGTRLLVL.

J is TRBJ1-2 and V is TRBV28; D is uncertain. CDR1 MDHEN and CDR2 SYDVKM come from the germline V gene. V was shortened by 6 bases and J by 4 bases, with 12 bases between the two germline ends. CDR3 length: 13 amino acids. CDR3 in amino acids: CASRPPTSYGYTF. CDR3 sequence (DNA): TGTGCCAGCAGGCCGCCGACAAGCTATGGCTACACCTTC.